This T cell receptor beta chain derives from a study of control samples from healthy donors and cancer patients (dated by TCRdb to about 2020). Via the germline V gene (reference sequence), CDR1 is MNHEY and CDR2 SMNVEV. Including cysteine and phenylalanine, the CDR3 has 15 amino acids. The protocol used for the library was the immunoSEQ multiplex PCR assay. TCRdb stores this immuneACCESS table with in-frame sequences only. Part of the clones is absent; in the studies checked, under half of the shortfall reflects unresolved V genes, and no reason is known for the rest. Counted in this sample were roughly 400,000 clones; more than 80% of them appeared once. The top ten clonotypes cover more than 6% of the sample. Worth noting for this clone: Its specific antigen is unknown. The DNA is omitted, as the CDR3 cannot be located on it reliably, and the CDR3 follows TCRdb's listing.

The source is a middle-aged man with head and neck cancer. The sequencing input was PBMCs. The sequence joins TRBV27 to TRBJ1-2. CDR3 protein: CASSVGEGAGDGHTF.